This T cell receptor beta chain was recovered during a study of identifying expanded T cells in peripheral blood. Healthy donors had no documented immune events, such as infections, while sampled. This CDR3 contains 15 residues. Trimming removed 6 bases at V and 3 bases at J, with 14 bases between. Per germline, CDR1 KGHSH and CDR2 LQKENI. Only in-frame clones appear in the TCRdb table, and some are missing; sequencing was by immunoSEQ multiplex PCR. The sample includes about 130,000 clones, 65% to 90% of them seen just once. The J gene is TRBJ2-2, the V gene TRBV18, with D possibly TRBD1 on 6 matching bases. The clonotype comes from a person between 18 and 69 years old in good health. Sequenced: blood. The CDR3, as DNA: TGTGCCAGCTCTCCAACACAGGGTCACACCGGGGAGCTGTTTTTT. Protein: CASSPTQGHTGELFF.